Below, 2 T cell receptor beta chains from the same sample are listed, as sequenced in a study of shared clonotypes between healthy human individuals. TCRdb's copy holds only in-frame clones and misses some; the assay was immunoSEQ multiplex PCR. Among roughly 1,500,000 clones, roughly 98.5% were seen once, and the ten largest hold about 0.35%. Sequenced sample: naive CD4+ T cells sorted from blood. Subset denoted: CD45RA+ positively selected. These receptors were taken from a man aged 30 to 45 in good health.

This rearrangement joins TRBV7-9 to TRBJ2-1, with a weak D call TRBD1 (5 bases). The CDR3 runs 14 residues. V lost 3 bases to trimming and J lost 7 bases, with 13 bases between them. Looked up from germline, CDR1 is SEHNR and CDR2 is FQNEAQ (reference sequence). The CDR3 here is CASSFRDMMNEQFF. CDR3 sequence (DNA): TGTGCCAGCAGCTTCAGGGATATGATGAATGAGCAGTTCTTC.

The rearrangement links TRBV27 to TRBJ2-5; D gene uncertain. Germline CDR1 MNHEY, CDR2 SMNVEV (reference sequence). Trimming removed 5 bases at V and 4 bases at J, with 11 bases between. The CDR3 runs 13 residues. The CDR3: CASSPMYTETQYF. The CDR3, as DNA: TGTGCCAGCAGTCCGATGTATACAGAGACCCAGTACTTC.